Following are 2 T cell receptor beta chains from one sample sequenced in a study of cytomegalovirus exposure and HLA in healthy donors listed by TCRdb under 2017. Libraries were built with the immunoSEQ multiplex PCR assay. For the multiplex PCR, a mixture combining 60 forward primers for TCR Vbeta segments and 13 reverse primers for TCR Jbeta segments was used. TCRdb carries this immuneACCESS record with in-frame sequences only. Its versions omit some clonotypes, under half of them owing to an unresolved V gene in the studies checked, with the rest unexplained. This sample has roughly 100,000 clones in its table, and more than 75% of those were observed once. In total, the top ten clones hold 10% of the sample. Input material: PBMCs. The receptors derive from a woman younger than 30 in good health and CMV-seropositive.

This chain uses TRBV4-1 with TRBJ2-7; the match to TRBD1 covers 8 bases. The germline V gene encodes CDR1 MGHRA and CDR2 YSYEKL. V lost 3 bases and J lost 6; bases outside the gene matches: 10. The CDR3 loop spans 15 amino acids. CDR3 DNA sequence: TGCGCCAGCAGCCACCAGGGGGCTCGTCAATTCGAGCAGTACTTC. Amino acids: CASSHQGARQFEQYF.

Of note for this clone: One end of the junction fails to match germline, which may point to a read error. This chain connects TRBV7-7 to TRBJ2-1, with 7 bases fitting TRBD2. The CDR3 loop spans 16 amino acids. Looked up from germline, CDR1 is SSHAT and CDR2 is FNYEAQ (reference sequence). The CDR3 DNA is TGTGCTAGCAGCCTCTTCGGGGGAGGGCCGGGGAATGAGCAGTTCTTC. The encoded protein is CASSLFGGGPGNEQFF.